The TCR beta chain under discussion was sequenced for a study of CXCR3-negative and CXCR3-positive naive CD8 T cells. On the study more broadly: The total count of TRB reads reached 110 million to 150 million, and each library contributed about 1.5 +/- 0.3 million. Findings and caveats of the study: CXCR3-positive naive cells carried more hydrophobic TRB CDR3s than CXCR3-negative naive cells did.

In the case of this clonotype: Antigen unknown.

Through 5' RACE with UMI labels, the TRB cDNA libraries were prepared. No DNA is given; TCRdb re-called the 5' RACE reads and lists each CDR3 protein once. Recorded for this sample: about 110,000 distinct CDR3 sequences. The length of the CDR3 is 14 residues. From germline, CDR1 is MNHEY and CDR2 SVGAGI. Within the CD8+ T cell compartment, naive cells were CD45RO-CCR7+CD27+CD95-. The chain couples TRBV6-5 to TRBJ2-2; TCRdb's assignment of TRBD1 cannot be checked, as there is no DNA. The TCR was taken from a human donor in good health. Some clones in this sample may be carry-over from other donors' samples. The sequencing sample was made of naive CXCR3+ CD8+ T cells from blood. The subset: CD45RO-CCR7+CD27+CD95- naive CD8+ T cells expressing CXCR3 (TNR3+). The CDR3 here is CASTLSQGYGELFF.